This T cell receptor beta chain came from a study of shared clonotypes between healthy human individuals. Study findings and constraints: Generation of non-shared clonotypes was less probable than generation of clonotypes shared by all four donors. Even with large depth, rarefaction showed that sorted-subset sequencing was incomplete.

The V and J ends lost 4 bases and 4 bases respectively, with 17 bases between them. CDR1 is SGHRS, CDR2 YFSETQ, per germline. This CDR3 is built from 15 residues. Profiled with immunoSEQ multiplex PCR; TCRdb holds only in-frame clones, not every one. The table lists 2 million to 2.5 million clones, more than 85% of them singletons, with 0.3% to 0.4% in the top ten. Caucasian adults living in Nashville, Tennessee, provided all samples. With regard to this clone: The antigen remains undetermined.

Sequenced: naive CD4+ T cells from PBMCs. The subset: CD45RA+ positively selected. The sequence came from a young man in good health. Some clones in this sample may be carry-over from other donors' samples. The rearrangement uses TRBV5-1 and TRBJ1-1; D perhaps matches TRBD1 (6 bases). CDR3 coding DNA: TGCGCCAGCAGCCCTGGTGTGGGGGCAATCACTGAAGCTTTCTTT. This codes for CASSPGVGAITEAFF.